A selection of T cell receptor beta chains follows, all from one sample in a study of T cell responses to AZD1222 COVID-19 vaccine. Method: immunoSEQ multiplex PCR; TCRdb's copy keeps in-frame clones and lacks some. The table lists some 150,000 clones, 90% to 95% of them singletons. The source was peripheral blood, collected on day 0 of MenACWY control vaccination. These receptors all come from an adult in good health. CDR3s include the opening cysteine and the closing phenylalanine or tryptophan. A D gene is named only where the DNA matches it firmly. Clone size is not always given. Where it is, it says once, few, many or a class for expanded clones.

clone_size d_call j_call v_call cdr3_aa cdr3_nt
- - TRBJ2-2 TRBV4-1 CASSQALAGTYTGELFF TGCGCCAGCAGCCAAGCCTTAGCAGGGACTTACACCGGGGAGCTGTTTTTT
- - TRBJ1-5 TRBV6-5 CASSYANQPQHF TGTGCCAGCAGTTACGCGAATCAGCCCCAGCATTTT
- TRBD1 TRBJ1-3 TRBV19 CASSYRDRGSGNTIYF TGTGCCAGTAGTTACCGGGACAGGGGTTCTGGAAACACCATATATTTT
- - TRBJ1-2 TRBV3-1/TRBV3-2 CASGTWGGDGYTF TGTGCCAGCGGAACATGGGGGGGAGACGGCTACACCTTC
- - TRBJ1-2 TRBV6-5 CASSYLIGGGYGYTF TGTGCCAGCAGTTACTTGATCGGGGGCGGCTATGGCTACACCTTC
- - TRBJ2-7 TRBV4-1 CASSQETSYDEQYF TGCGCCAGCAGCCAAGAGACATCCTACGACGAGCAGTACTTC
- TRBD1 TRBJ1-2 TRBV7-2 CASSLALTGGNGYTF TGTGCCAGCAGCTTAGCGCTGACAGGGGGGAATGGCTACACCTTC
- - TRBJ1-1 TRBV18 CASTLTGNTEAFF TGTGCCAGCACTTTGACAGGGAACACTGAAGCTTTCTTT
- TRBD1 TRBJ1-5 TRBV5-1 CASSLGQGVNQPQHF TGCGCCAGCAGCCTGGGACAGGGAGTCAATCAGCCCCAGCATTTT
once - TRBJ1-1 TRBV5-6 CASSLETEAFF TGTGCCAGCAGCTTGGAGACTGAAGCTTTCTTT
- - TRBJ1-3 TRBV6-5 CASSRNGDSGNTIYF TGTGCCAGCAGTCGCAACGGGGACTCAGGCAACACCATATATTTT
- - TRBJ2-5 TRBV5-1 CASSFAGLEETQYF TGCGCCAGCAGCTTCGCCGGCCTGGAGGAGACCCAGTACTTC
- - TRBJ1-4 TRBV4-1 CASSQVRGGYNEKLFF TGCGCCAGCAGCCAAGTTCGCGGGGGGTATAATGAAAAACTGTTTTTT
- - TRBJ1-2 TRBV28 CASSADLSRYGYTF TGTGCCAGCAGCGCCGATCTGTCTCGCTATGGCTACACCTTC
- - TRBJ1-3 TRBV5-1 CASRRVGDGSGNTIYF TGCGCCAGCAGGCGGGTAGGGGACGGCTCTGGAAACACCATATATTTT
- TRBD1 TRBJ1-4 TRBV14 CASSPIPRTGNEKLFF TGTGCCAGCAGCCCCATTCCACGGACAGGAAATGAAAAACTGTTTTTT
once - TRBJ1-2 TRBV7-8 CASSTTGLYGYTF TGTGCCAGCAGCACGACAGGACTCTATGGCTACACCTTC
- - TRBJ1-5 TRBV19 CASSKWGDQPQHF TGTGCCAGTAGTAAGTGGGGGGATCAGCCCCAGCATTTT
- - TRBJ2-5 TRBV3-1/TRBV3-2 CASSRGEKTQYF TGTGCCAGCAGCCGCGGCGAAAAGACCCAGTACTTC
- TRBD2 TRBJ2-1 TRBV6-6 CASLPAAGGNNEQFF TGTGCCAGCCTCCCGGCGGCGGGGGGGAACAATGAGCAGTTCTTC
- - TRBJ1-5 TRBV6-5 CASSPVGLYQPQHF TGTGCCAGCAGCCCAGTCGGATTGTATCAGCCCCAGCATTTT
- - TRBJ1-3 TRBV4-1 CASSQGRGGGSGNTIYF TGCGCCAGCAGCCAAGGGAGGGGAGGGGGCTCTGGAAACACCATATATTTT
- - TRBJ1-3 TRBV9 CASSVGGDGTRTPIYF TGTGCCAGCAGCGTAGGGGGCGACGGGACCCGGACCCCCATATATTTT